Shown below are 22 T cell receptor beta chains from a single sample sequenced in a study of blood T cells in healthy people across ages. A sample-barcoded 5' primer and a J-beta primer mix were used in a second PCR of about 7 to 11 cycles. MiXCR, run by TCRdb on the 5' RACE reads, gives a single entry per CDR3 protein. Among hundreds of thousands of distinct CDR3 sequences, about 62% were seen once, and the ten largest hold over 20%. The specimen was blood. Receptors were obtained from a young man in good health.

The chain combines TRBV6-5 with TRBJ2-1, with D perhaps being TRBD1 or TRBD2 (5 bases each). The CDR3 is 16 residues long. V was shortened by 6 bases and J by 6 bases, with 21 bases between the two germline ends. Germline CDR1 and CDR2: MNHEY and SVGAGI. CDR3 protein: CASRRRDHDSGNEQFF. The CDR3 region has the DNA TGTGCCAGCAGGCGCCGGGACCACGACTCAGGCAATGAGCAGTTCTTC.

The J gene is TRBJ2-1, the V gene TRBV27; D is possibly TRBD2 (5 bases). V lost 8 bases and J lost 5, with 10 bases in between. This CDR3 is 12 amino acids long. From germline, CDR1 is MNHEY and CDR2 SMNVEV (reference sequence). CDR3 sequence: CASGSKHNEQFF. The CDR3 coding sequence is TGTGCCAGCGGGAGTAAACACAATGAGCAGTTCTTC.

This clonotype was seen only a few times. The CDR3 bases are TGTGCCAGTAAACGGGGGGGTTTCTACGAGCAGTACTTC. It translates to CASKRGGFYEQYF. This chain connects TRBV28 to TRBJ2-7, with TRBD2 matching over 8 bases. CDR3 length equals 13 residues. V lost 9 bases to trimming and J lost 3 bases; unmatched junction nucleotides: 7. Germline V CDR1 and CDR2: MDHEN, SYDVKM.

A word on this clonotype: A read error may be the cause here, since a much bigger clone is one base away. The chain couples TRBV28 to TRBJ1-2; no clear D. This CDR3 is built from 14 residues. The V gene lost 5 bases and the J gene lost 5 bases, with 15 bases spanning the gap. CDR1 is MDHEN, CDR2 SYDVKM, per germline. The CDR3 loop is CASSALTPGYGYTF. In DNA, the CDR3 is TGTGCCAGCAGTGCTCTCACACCCGGGTATGGCTACACCTTC.

The V and J genes are TRBV28 and TRBJ2-7; D is unclear. The CDR3 spans 15 residues. V dropped 1 base and J dropped 2 bases, with 12 bases sitting between them. The V gene's germline CDR1 is MDHEN and CDR2 SYDVKM. CDR3 in amino acids: CASSLSGSPPYEQYF. For the CDR3, the DNA is TGTGCCAGCAGTTTATCCGGCAGCCCTCCCTACGAGCAGTACTTC.

The rearrangement joins TRBV6-5 to TRBJ2-7; a weak D match, TRBD1 (5 bases). The V end was cut by 4 bases, the J end by 3 bases, with 7 bases between. The CDR3 extends over 12 amino acids. The V gene's germline CDR1 is MNHEY and CDR2 SVGAGI. The CDR3 bases are TGTGCCAGCAGTTCCAGGGACTACGAGCAGTACTTC. Its translation is CASSSRDYEQYF.

The chain employs TRBV20-1 and TRBJ2-3, with D unclear. The CDR3 is 13 amino acids. Germline CDR1 and CDR2: DFQATT and SNEGSKA (reference sequence). Trimming left V 2 bases short and J 5 bases short, with 11 bases between. This CDR3 reads CSARYAAKDTQYF. The CDR3 DNA reads TGCAGTGCTAGATATGCGGCGAAAGATACGCAGTATTTT.

The J gene is TRBJ2-1, the V gene TRBV12-3 or TRBV12-4; tentatively, D is TRBD1 (6 bases). This CDR3 is 14 amino acids long. V shed 6 bases and J shed 7 bases, with 16 bases lying between them. The CDR3 spells CASRQGNSANEQFF. The CDR3, as DNA: TGTGCCAGCAGACAGGGCAATTCGGCGAATGAGCAGTTCTTC.

This clonotype turned up a few times. This rearrangement joins TRBV6-5 to TRBJ2-5; D may correspond to TRBD1 or TRBD2 (5 bases each). Per germline, CDR1 MNHEY and CDR2 SVGAGI. V was shortened by 2 bases and J by 5 bases, with 15 bases between the two germline ends. The length of the CDR3 is 15 residues. The CDR3 protein is CASSYAGTERETQYF. The CDR3 DNA reads TGTGCCAGCAGTTACGCCGGGACGGAGAGGGAGACCCAGTACTTC.

V gene TRBV9 combines with J gene TRBJ2-7, with D unresolved. Germline CDR1 is SGDLS and CDR2 is YYNGEE. V lost 3 bases and J 8 bases, leaving 9 bases between the germline ends. This CDR3 has 11 residues. CDR3 residues: CASSDSNKQYF. The DNA for the CDR3 is TGTGCCAGCAGCGACTCCAACAAGCAGTACTTC.

The V gene is TRBV29-1, the J gene TRBJ2-1; D gene uncertain. Germline V lookup: CDR1 SQVTM, CDR2 ANQGSEA. CDR3 length: 13 amino acids. V gave up 1 base and J gave up 8 bases, with 12 bases separating them. CDR3 nucleotides: TGCAGCGTTGAAGGTCTCAACCAGGATGAGCAGTTCTTC. The encoded protein is CSVEGLNQDEQFF.

CDR3 coding DNA: TGCAGTACTCCTTCAGGGAGGACTGAAGCTTTCTTT. Protein sequence: CSTPSGRTEAFF. This chain connects TRBV20-1 to TRBJ1-1; D possibly corresponds to TRBD1 (5 bases). The CDR3 is made up of 12 amino acids. Trimming shortened V by 8 bases and J by 5 bases, and 15 bases separated the two germline ends. Germline values: CDR1 DFQATT, CDR2 SNEGSKA (reference sequence).

This chain uses TRBV4-2 with TRBJ2-1; D gene ambiguous. Trimming removed 0 bases at V and 1 base at J, with 7 bases between. The CDR3 spans 15 residues. From germline, CDR1 is LGHNA and CDR2 YNFKEQ. The DNA of the CDR3 is TGTGCCAGCAGCCAAGATGGGTTTTCCTACAATGAGCAGTTCTTC. Protein: CASSQDGFSYNEQFF.

This clonotype was counted between two and nine times. The V gene is TRBV20-1, the J gene TRBJ1-6, with no clear D. The CDR3 extends over 11 amino acids. Germline CDR1 is DFQATT and CDR2 is SNEGSKA (reference sequence). The chain's CDR3 is CAAPYNSPLHF. In DNA form, the CDR3 reads TGCGCCGCCCCCTATAATTCACCCCTCCACTTT.

V usage is TRBV28 and J usage is TRBJ2-7, with TRBD1 matching over 7 bases. J gave up 3 bases and V 8 bases, and 7 bases lay outside the gene matches. This CDR3 spans 13 amino acids. The germline V gene has CDR1 MDHEN and CDR2 SYDVKM. The CDR3 loop reads CASESGGVYEQYF. DNA for the CDR3: TGTGCCAGCGAATCAGGGGGAGTCTACGAGCAGTACTTC.

The chain uses TRBV14 and TRBJ1-4; the D is unclear. The CDR3 has 12 residues. Germline V gene lookup returns CDR1 SGHDN and CDR2 FVKESK. V was cut by 1 base and J by 10 bases, with 7 bases left in between. The CDR3 protein is CASSQGSRKLFF. In nucleotides, the CDR3 is TGTGCCAGCAGCCAAGGCAGCCGAAAACTGTTTTTT.

The chain links TRBV10-3 to TRBJ2-7, with a possible D match to TRBD2 (6 bases). CDR1 ENHRY and CDR2 SYGVKD come from the germline V gene. The V end was cut by 0 bases, the J end by 0 bases, with 6 bases between. The CDR3 sequence is 14 residues long. The CDR3 region has the DNA TGTGCCATCAGTGAGTCGGAGGGCTCCTACGAGCAGTACTTC. Translated, it gives CAISESEGSYEQYF.

The V and J genes are TRBV12-3 or TRBV12-4 and TRBJ1-2; D uncertain. The CDR3 contains 14 residues. V dropped 3 bases and J dropped 0 bases, with 8 bases sitting between them. CDR3 coding DNA: TGTGCCAGCAGTTTTTCGAGAGCTAACTATGGCTACACCTTC. It translates to CASSFSRANYGYTF.

The chain is built from TRBV20-1 and TRBJ2-5, with D uncertain. Germline values: CDR1 DFQATT, CDR2 SNEGSKA (reference sequence). V was trimmed by 8 bases and J by 0 bases, leaving 10 bases between them. The CDR3 consists of 12 residues. The CDR3 nucleotides read TGCAGTCTACACAGTTACCAAGAGACCCAGTACTTC. This gives the protein CSLHSYQETQYF.

This sequence joins TRBV20-1 and TRBJ2-5; no clear D gene. The CDR3 spans 13 residues. Germline loops: CDR1 DFQATT, CDR2 SNEGSKA (reference sequence). CDR3 sequence reads: CSTSRTVQETQYF. Here the CDR3 DNA reads TGCAGCACCTCGCGAACGGTCCAAGAGACCCAGTACTTC.

The chain recombines TRBV13 with TRBJ2-3; D gene unclear. This CDR3 contains 12 residues. Between the trimmed V and J ends, which lost 8 bases and 3 bases, there was a span of 9 bases. Germline CDR1 PRHDT, CDR2 FYEKMQ (reference sequence). This chain's CDR3 is CASGVSTDTQYF. CDR3 bases: TGTGCCAGCGGCGTGAGTACAGATACGCAGTATTTT.

The chain recombines TRBV10-3 with TRBJ2-7; TRBD2 might be the D (5 bases). Trimming left V 8 bases short and J 0 bases short, with 8 bases between. This CDR3 region has 12 residues. Germline V lookup: CDR1 ENHRY, CDR2 SYGVKD. This chain's CDR3 is CAIDGDSYEQYF. The CDR3, as DNA: TGTGCCATCGACGGGGACTCCTACGAGCAGTACTTC.